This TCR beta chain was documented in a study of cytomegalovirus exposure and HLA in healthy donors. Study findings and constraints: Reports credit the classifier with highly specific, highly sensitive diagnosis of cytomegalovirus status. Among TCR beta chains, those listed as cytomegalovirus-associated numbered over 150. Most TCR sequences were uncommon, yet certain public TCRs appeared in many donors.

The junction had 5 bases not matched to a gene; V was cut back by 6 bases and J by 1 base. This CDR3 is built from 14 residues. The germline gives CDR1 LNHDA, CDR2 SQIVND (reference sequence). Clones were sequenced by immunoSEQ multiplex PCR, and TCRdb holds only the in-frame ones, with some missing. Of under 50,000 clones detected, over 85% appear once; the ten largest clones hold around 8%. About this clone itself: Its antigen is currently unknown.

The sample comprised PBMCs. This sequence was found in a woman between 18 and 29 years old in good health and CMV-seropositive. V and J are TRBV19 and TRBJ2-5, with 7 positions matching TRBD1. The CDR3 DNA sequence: TGTGCCAGTAGCCCGACAGGGACCCAAGAGACCCAGTACTTC. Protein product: CASSPTGTQETQYF.